These 30 T cell receptor beta chains came from one sample sequenced in a study of identical twins. TCRdb ran MiXCR on the 5' RACE reads and lists one entry per CDR3 protein. This sample has around 670,000 distinct CDR3 sequences, with around 5.7% found just once. Sequencing was carried out using naive T cells sorted from blood. All receptors come from a man between 18 and 35 years old in good health.

This clonotype appeared a few times. The J gene is TRBJ2-1, the V gene TRBV20-1; 8 bases match TRBD2. The germline gives CDR1 DFQATT, CDR2 SNEGSKA (reference sequence). Trimming cost V 0 bases and J 2 bases; bases outside gene matches: 6. The CDR3 spans 16 residues. The CDR3 sequence: CSARDALREAYNEQFF. Here the CDR3 DNA reads TGCAGTGCTAGAGATGCCTTGCGGGAGGCCTACAATGAGCAGTTCTTC.

This clonotype turned up a few times. The gene calls are TRBV14 and TRBJ2-5, with 12 bases that match TRBD2. This CDR3 has 15 amino acids. From germline, CDR1 is SGHDN and CDR2 FVKESK. V gave up 2 bases and J gave up 4 bases; unmatched junction bases: 2. This chain's CDR3 is CASSQILAGGETQYF. CDR3 nucleotide sequence: TGTGCCAGCAGCCAAATACTAGCGGGAGGAGAGACCCAGTACTTC.

At least ten counts were recorded for this clonotype. The chain has TRBV12-3 or TRBV12-4 and TRBJ1-5; no reliable D call. CDR3 size: 14 residues. V lost 1 base and J 7 bases, leaving 11 bases between the germline ends. The CDR3 sequence: CASSLVEVGQPQHF. CDR3 in DNA: TGTGCCAGCAGTTTAGTGGAGGTGGGGCAGCCCCAGCATTTT.

In this sample, this clonotype turned up many times. V gene TRBV6-5 combines with J gene TRBJ1-1; D uncertain. The germline gives CDR1 MNHEY, CDR2 SVGAGI. The CDR3 runs 11 residues. V lost 7 bases and J lost 5, with 8 bases in between. CDR3 nucleotides: TGTGCCAGCACAATCGGGACTGAAGCTTTCTTT. Residues: CASTIGTEAFF.

As concerns this clonotype: The CDR3 does not close with the conserved phenylalanine or tryptophan, likely indicating a read error. The chain combines TRBV5-1 with TRBJ2-4; D perhaps matches TRBD2 (6 bases). Trimming cost V 4 bases and J 0 bases, with 14 bases left between them. Germline V lookup: CDR1 SGHRS, CDR2 YFSETQ. CDR3 size: 16 residues. The DNA of the CDR3 is TGCGCCAGCAGCCAGGGACTCCTTCTAGCCAAAAACATTCAGTACTAC. Amino acid sequence: CASSQGLLLAKNIQYY.

The sample holds many counts of this clonotype. One end of the junction does not line up with germline, which may come from a read error. Written as DNA, the CDR3 is TGTGCCAGCTGTTTGCCTAGCGGGAGTAGGAATGAGCAGTTCTTC. Translation gives CASCLPSGSRNEQFF. This chain connects TRBV12-3 or TRBV12-4 to TRBJ2-1; 10 bases line up with TRBD2. CDR3 length: 15 amino acids.

Many counts were recorded for this clonotype. The rearrangement uses TRBV7-8 and TRBJ2-2; either TRBD1 or TRBD2 may supply D (6 bases each). Trimming cost V 2 bases and J 5 bases, with 12 bases left between them. The CDR3 is made up of 15 amino acids. Germline V gene sequence: CDR1 SGHVS, CDR2 FQNEAQ. Here the CDR3 DNA reads TGTGCCAGCAGCTTATCGAGGGGGGCAACCGGGGAGCTGTTTTTT. This gives the protein CASSLSRGATGELFF. Full variable domain (rest looked up from reference TRBV7-8 and TRBJ2-2): GAGVSQSPRYKVAKRGQDVALRCDPISGHVSLFWYQQALGQGPEFLTYFQNEAQLDKSGLPSDRFFAERPEGSVSTLKIQRTQQEDSAVYLCASSLSRGATGELFFGEGSRLTVL.

This chain connects TRBV14 to TRBJ2-3, with 8 bases lining up with TRBD2. The ends lost 4 bases at V and 0 bases at J; junction bases unmatched: 9. The CDR3 totals 17 residues. The germline gives CDR1 SGHDN, CDR2 FVKESK. The CDR3 sequence: CASSPRGRLASTDTQYF. Written as DNA, the CDR3 is TGTGCCAGCAGCCCCCGAGGCCGACTAGCGAGCACAGATACGCAGTATTTT.

This clonotype was seen at least ten times. The chain has TRBV10-3 and TRBJ2-1; D gene unclear. V lost 4 bases, J lost 2 bases, and 9 bases lay in between. The CDR3 loop spans 14 amino acids. CDR1 and CDR2 (germline): ENHRY, SYGVKD. For the CDR3, the DNA is TGTGCCATCAGTGTTCTTGGAACCTACAATGAGCAGTTCTTC. Amino acids: CAISVLGTYNEQFF.

This clonotype was seen only a few times. V usage is TRBV7-9 and J usage is TRBJ2-3; D remains unclear. This CDR3 has 13 amino acids. V lost 7 bases, J lost 6 bases, and 14 bases lay in between. Looked up from germline, CDR1 is SEHNR and CDR2 is FQNEAQ (reference sequence). The CDR3 region is CASKPTRLDTQYF. As DNA, the CDR3 is TGTGCCAGCAAACCGACTCGCTTGGATACGCAGTATTTT.

This clonotype was observed a handful of times. This chain joins TRBV18 and TRBJ2-7, with 7 positions matching TRBD1. The V segment lost 3 bases and the J segment 5 bases; nucleotides outside the gene matches: 4. CDR3 length: 13 amino acids. Germline CDR1 reads KGHSH; CDR2 reads LQKENI. CDR3 sequence: CASSPTGTNEQYF. CDR3 nucleotides: TGTGCCAGCTCACCGACAGGGACCAACGAGCAGTACTTC. Drawing the rest from reference TRBV18 and TRBJ2-7, the complete variable domain is NAGVMQNPRHLVRRRGQEARLRCSPMKGHSHVYWYRQLPEEGLKFMVYLQKENIIDESGMPKERFSAEFPKEGPSILRIQQVVRGDSAAYFCASSPTGTNEQYFGPGTRLTVT.

This clonotype showed up many times. This chain uses TRBV20-1 with TRBJ2-1; TRBD2 might be the D (5 bases). The CDR3 consists of 13 residues. Per germline, CDR1 DFQATT and CDR2 SNEGSKA (reference sequence). Trimming took off 6 bases at V and 9 bases at J, with 18 bases between the two ends. As DNA, the CDR3 is TGCAGTGCAAACTCCGGGATTTTGCGTGAGCAGTTCTTC. Residues: CSANSGILREQFF.

The chain links TRBV19 to TRBJ2-2; TRBD1 matches 9 bases. V lost 6 bases to trimming and J lost 3 bases; unmatched junction nucleotides: 8. The CDR3 spans 16 residues. Looked up from germline, CDR1 is LNHDA and CDR2 is SQIVND (reference sequence). CDR3 nucleotide sequence: TGTGCCAGTAGAAAAGGACAGGGGCCGCACACCGGGGAGCTGTTTTTT. Its protein product is CASRKGQGPHTGELFF.

This clonotype was detected many times. This sequence joins TRBV2 and TRBJ2-3; weak D call: TRBD2 (6 bases). Per germline, CDR1 SNHLY and CDR2 FYNNEI. The CDR3 is made up of 12 amino acids. V was trimmed by 9 bases and J by 2 bases, leaving 9 bases between them. In DNA, the CDR3 is TGTGCCAGTAGCGGTAACACAGATACGCAGTATTTT. Translation gives CASSGNTDTQYF.

This clonotype was counted many times. This chain joins TRBV5-1 and TRBJ1-4; D not resolved. Germline V gene sequence: CDR1 SGHRS, CDR2 YFSETQ. The V end was cut by 7 bases, the J end by 3 bases, with 10 bases between. The CDR3 totals 13 residues. CDR3 residues: CASGSRPNEKLFF. In DNA form, the CDR3 reads TGCGCCAGCGGGTCCAGGCCTAATGAAAAACTGTTTTTT.

This clonotype has ten or more counts. The V gene is TRBV4-2, the J gene TRBJ1-3; a possible D gene is TRBD1 (5 bases). CDR3 size: 15 residues. The germline V and J ends were trimmed by 0 bases and 2 bases, with 8 bases remaining between them. Germline CDR1 and CDR2: LGHNA and YNFKEQ. The DNA for the CDR3 is TGTGCCAGCAGCCAAGATCCAGGGACTGGAAACACCATATATTTT. This gives the protein CASSQDPGTGNTIYF.

This clonotype was seen a handful of times. CDR3 bases: TGCAGCGTGGCCACCGGGACTAGTAGGGAGACCCAGTACTTC. Its protein is CSVATGTSRETQYF. The chain combines TRBV29-1 with TRBJ2-5, with 8 bases that match TRBD2. Per the germline V gene, CDR1 is SQVTM and CDR2 is ANQGSEA. This CDR3 contains 14 residues. The junction had 11 bases not matched to a gene; V was cut back by 6 bases and J by 5 bases.

The chain employs TRBV29-1 and TRBJ2-7; 13 bases agree with TRBD2. Germline V gene lookup returns CDR1 SQVTM and CDR2 ANQGSEA. This CDR3 region has 17 residues. With V trimmed by 5 bases and J by 2 bases, 12 bases remained unmatched. This CDR3 reads CSVTGTSGATGTYEQYF. As DNA, the CDR3 is TGCAGCGTTACCGGGACTAGCGGGGCCACTGGGACCTACGAGCAGTACTTC.

The chain couples TRBV5-1 to TRBJ2-2; 8 nucleotides agree with TRBD1. This CDR3 comprises 16 residues. With V trimmed by 1 base and J by 6 bases, 8 bases remained unmatched. Germline-derived CDR1 and CDR2 are SGHRS and YFSETQ. CDR3 in amino acids: CASSLPTPRGPGELFF. CDR3 coding DNA: TGCGCCAGCAGCTTGCCCACACCCAGGGGGCCCGGGGAGCTGTTTTTT.

This clonotype was found a few times. The CDR3 coding sequence is TGCGCCAGCAGCCAAGATATAGCGGGAGGGCCTAGTGATACGCAGTATTTT. Its protein is CASSQDIAGGPSDTQYF. The rearrangement uses TRBV4-1 and TRBJ2-3; 11 positions agree with TRBD2. The CDR3 extends over 17 amino acids. The germline CDR1 and CDR2 sequences are MGHRA and YSYEKL. After removal of 0 bases from V and 6 bases from J, the junction contained 8 bases not matched to a gene.

The rearrangement joins TRBV19 to TRBJ2-1; 14 positions match TRBD2. CDR3 length equals 17 residues. The trim removed 2 bases at V and 7 bases at J, leaving 7 bases unmatched. CDR1 and CDR2 (germline): LNHDA, SQIVND (reference sequence). Written as DNA, the CDR3 is TGTGCCAGTAGTATAAGTTGGGGACTAGCGGGAGATAATGAGCAGTTCTTC. Translation: CASSISWGLAGDNEQFF.

This clonotype was seen more than once but under ten times. The chain employs TRBV7-2 and TRBJ2-7, with TRBD2 identical over 12 bases. Germline V gene sequence: CDR1 SGHTA, CDR2 FQGNSA. V dropped 5 bases and J dropped 0; count of bases not matched to a gene: 5. This CDR3 spans 16 amino acids. The CDR3 DNA reads as TGTGCCAGCAGCCTAGGGACTAGCGGGCTCTCCTACGAGCAGTACTTC. It encodes CASSLGTSGLSYEQYF.

As concerns this clonotype: An end of the junction does not agree with germline; a read error may underlie this. The chain joins TRBV7-9 to TRBJ2-1; TRBD2 agrees at 10 bases. This CDR3 has 13 residues. The V gene's germline CDR1 is SEHNR and CDR2 FQNEAQ (reference sequence). CDR3 amino acids: CPSNPGLANEQFF. CDR3 sequence (DNA): TGTCCCAGCAACCCGGGACTAGCGAATGAGCAGTTCTTC.

This clonotype showed up many times. V is TRBV12-3 or TRBV12-4 and J is TRBJ2-3, with 12 bases that match TRBD2. J lost 4 bases, V lost 1 base, and 12 bases had no gene match. The CDR3 extends over 19 amino acids. CDR3 coding DNA: TGTGCCAGCAGTTTAGTCCCTAGCGGGAGGGCCTATTTAGCAGATACGCAGTATTTT. Amino acids: CASSLVPSGRAYLADTQYF.

This clonotype was observed at least ten times. The chain employs TRBV20-1 and TRBJ2-1; TRBD2 matches 10 bases. Losses at the gene ends were 4 bases for V and 5 bases for J; bases not matched to a gene: 11. The germline V gene encodes CDR1 DFQATT and CDR2 SNEGSKA (reference sequence). CDR3 size: 16 residues. DNA of the CDR3: TGCAGTGCTAATCGGGCTAGCGGGAGTGGGGACAATGAGCAGTTCTTC. As protein: CSANRASGSGDNEQFF.

There are many counts of this clonotype. The CDR3 region is CASSYTGTGGTDTQYF. The DNA of the CDR3 is TGCGCCAGCAGCTATACCGGGACAGGGGGCACAGATACGCAGTATTTT. V and J are TRBV5-1 and TRBJ2-3; TRBD1 matches 10 bases. The CDR3 is 16 residues long. V was clipped by 3 bases and J by 1 base; unmatched bases: 5. Germline values: CDR1 SGHRS, CDR2 YFSETQ.

This clonotype was seen ten or more times. CDR3 protein: CAISEDISEEETQYF. CDR3 nucleotide sequence: TGTGCCATCAGTGAGGATATTAGCGAGGAAGAGACCCAGTACTTC. The chain joins TRBV10-3 to TRBJ2-5, with D possibly TRBD2 on 5 matching bases. Germline V lookup: CDR1 ENHRY, CDR2 SYGVKD. CDR3 length: 15 residues. Trimming pared 2 bases from V and 3 bases from J, leaving 13 bases between.

This clonotype was detected many times. The J gene is TRBJ2-3, the V gene TRBV5-5, with D unclear. The CDR3 runs to 14 residues. Germline CDR1 SGHKS, CDR2 YYEKEE (reference sequence). V lost 5 bases and J lost 6, with 16 bases in between. This chain's CDR3 is CASSKLTNSDTQYF. The DNA for the CDR3 is TGTGCCAGCAGTAAACTAACTAATAGCGATACGCAGTATTTT.

At least ten counts were recorded for this clonotype. The chain has TRBV20-1 and TRBJ1-6, with a weak D call TRBD1 (5 bases). V lost 3 bases and J lost 4, with 10 bases in between. Germline CDR1 DFQATT, CDR2 SNEGSKA (reference sequence). The CDR3 contains 14 residues. CDR3 DNA sequence: TGCAGTGCTAGCACAGGAGTTTATAATTCACCCCTCCACTTT. Translated, it gives CSASTGVYNSPLHF.

The chain employs TRBV3-1 and TRBJ2-4; 8 bases are a match to TRBD2. Germline loops: CDR1 LGHDT, CDR2 YNNKEL (reference sequence). The CDR3 is 19 residues long. Trimming at V came to 5 bases and at J to 1 base, leaving 16 bases not matched to a gene. The CDR3 coding sequence is TGTGCCAGCAGCTCAGAACTTTGGGCTAGCGGGTTGGCCAAAAACATTCAGTACTTC. Translation: CASSSELWASGLAKNIQYF.